The present TCR beta chain was sequenced within a study of blood T cell repertoires in COVID-19. Study details: Spain, Italy and the United States supplied samples that represented acute and convalescent COVID-19. From T cells, B-cell-depleted T cells, or PBMCs came the material, which was cDNA or gDNA.

This table comes from immunoSEQ multiplex PCR, and its TCRdb copy is limited to in-frame clones, with some not included. Here the sample spans about 230,000 clones, more than 75% being singletons. A single count supports this clone. Seattle-derived patients entered the study during active infection and were followed longitudinally. The CDR3 is made up of 14 amino acids. Trimming took off 2 bases at V and 3 bases at J, with 6 bases between the two ends. From germline, CDR1 is SGHDT and CDR2 YYEEEE. V is TRBV5-6 and J is TRBJ2-6, with D unclear. The sample consisted of peripheral blood. The clonotype was recovered from a man aged 45-65 years with COVID-19, enrolled during active disease. In DNA form, the CDR3 reads TGTGCCAGCAGCTTTGTTCGTGGGGCCAACGTCCTGACTTTC. Its protein product is CASSFVRGANVLTF. Supplemented by reference TRBV5-6 and TRBJ2-6, the full variable domain reads DAGVTQSPTHLIKTRGQQVTLRCSPKSGHDTVSWYQQALGQGPQFIFQYYEEEERQRGNFPDRFSGHQFPNYSSELNVNALLLGDSALYLCASSFVRGANVLTFGAGSRLTVL.